This TCR beta chain was recorded in a study of breast tumors, draining lymph nodes, adjacent tissues. General study points: Tumor and nontumor repertoires were significantly more similar in luminal-like than in basal-like breast cancer.

MiXCR, applied by TCRdb to the multiplex PCR reads, yields one record per CDR3 protein. The table shows about 230,000 distinct CDR3 sequences, with about a third occurring only once. Samples came from axillary lymph nodes draining the breast cancer. A note on this clonotype: Its antigen is unknown. This likely comes from a read error, as the CDR3 has no conserved phenylalanine or tryptophan at its end. The limits of the CDR3 on the DNA are not certain, so only TCRdb's listed CDR3 is given.

Germline-derived CDR1 and CDR2 are SGDLS and YYNGEE. A total of 8 residues make up the CDR3, ends included. Sequenced: axillary lymph node tissue. The TCR originated in a female donor with breast cancer. Some clones in this sample may be carry-over from other donors' samples. The V gene is TRBV9, the J gene TRBJ1-6. The CDR3 protein is CASSPFIA.